This T cell receptor (beta chain) was documented in a study of control samples from healthy donors and cancer patients. Germline CDR1 and CDR2: LGHDT and YNNKEL (reference sequence). Trimming took 1 base from V and 4 from J; bases not matched to a gene: 2. The CDR3 runs to 15 residues. Sequencing was performed with immunoSEQ multiplex PCR; in TCRdb, only in-frame clones are kept and a portion is missing. The repertoire consists of 35,000 to 45,000 clones, with around four fifths occurring once and the leading ten covering 47%. Sequencing was carried out using blood. V usage is TRBV3-1 (or the pseudogene TRBV3-2) and J usage is TRBJ2-2; 8 bases align to TRBD1. The origin of this receptor is a man in his 60s in good health. CDR3 coding DNA: TGTGCCAGCAGCCAAGGACAGGGGAGCACCGGGGAGCTGTTTTTT. The encoded protein is CASSQGQGSTGELFF.